Listed below are T cell receptor beta chains from one sample, sequenced in a study of blood T cell repertoires in COVID-19. This table comes from immunoSEQ multiplex PCR, and its TCRdb copy is limited to in-frame clones, with some not included. The sample records some 250,000 clones, over 70% being singletons. Sequenced material: peripheral blood. These receptors originate from a man older than 75 with acute or convalescent COVID-19. Each CDR3 is given with its conserved first and last residue. D genes are given only for firm matches. Some rows mark clone size as missing; the rest say once, few, many or name a class of expanded clone.

abundance: NA; v_gene: TRBV10-3; j_gene: TRBJ2-1; d_gene: TRBD2; CDR3nt: TGTGCCATCAGTCTACGGGCTAGCGGAAACAATGAGCAGTTCTTC; CDR3aa: CAISLRASGNNEQFF
abundance: NA; v_gene: TRBV7-2; j_gene: TRBJ2-3; d_gene: TRBD2; CDR3nt: TGTGCCAGCAGCCCAAGGACTAGCGGGGGCACAGATACGCAGTATTTT; CDR3aa: CASSPRTSGGTDTQYF
abundance: NA; v_gene: TRBV2; j_gene: TRBJ1-1; d_gene: NA; CDR3nt: TGTGCCAGCAGGGAAGACGGGTACACTGAAGCTTTCTTT; CDR3aa: CASREDGYTEAFF
abundance: few; v_gene: TRBV7-9; j_gene: TRBJ2-1; d_gene: NA; CDR3nt: TGTGCCAGCAGCCAGGGCGGGGCCAGCCGCTCCTACAATGAGCAGTTCTTC; CDR3aa: CASSQGGASRSYNEQFF
abundance: NA; v_gene: TRBV6-1; j_gene: TRBJ1-2; d_gene: NA; CDR3nt: TGTGCCAGCAGTGAAGGACAGGCCCGAAACTATGGCTACACCTTC; CDR3aa: CASSEGQARNYGYTF
abundance: NA; v_gene: TRBV7-2; j_gene: TRBJ2-5; d_gene: TRBD1; CDR3nt: TGTGCCAGCAGCAAGGGACAGGAGACCCAGTACTTC; CDR3aa: CASSKGQETQYF
abundance: few; v_gene: TRBV2; j_gene: TRBJ2-7; d_gene: NA; CDR3nt: TGTGCCAGCAGGCCCAGGGGAACACTAGGGAGCTACGAGCAGTACTTC; CDR3aa: CASRPRGTLGSYEQYF
abundance: NA; v_gene: TRBV15; j_gene: TRBJ1-3; d_gene: NA; CDR3nt: TGTGCCACCAGCAGAGATTTCGCTGAGTTCGGGGGAAACACCATATATTTT; CDR3aa: CATSRDFAEFGGNTIYF
abundance: NA; v_gene: TRBV27; j_gene: TRBJ2-5; d_gene: NA; CDR3nt: TGTGCCAGCAAGGATGGGCAGGCCTCAGAGACCCAGTACTTC; CDR3aa: CASKDGQASETQYF
abundance: NA; v_gene: TRBV2; j_gene: TRBJ2-1; d_gene: TRBD2; CDR3nt: TGTGCCAGCAGTGGACTAGCGGGAGTCCGGGACAATGAGCAGTTCTTC; CDR3aa: CASSGLAGVRDNEQFF
abundance: NA; v_gene: TRBV19; j_gene: TRBJ2-1; d_gene: TRBD2; CDR3nt: TGTGCCAGTAGGAGACTAGCGGGAGTTGAGAATGAGCAGTTCTTC; CDR3aa: CASRRLAGVENEQFF
abundance: NA; v_gene: TRBV6-5; j_gene: TRBJ2-1; d_gene: NA; CDR3nt: TGTGCCAGCAGTCTAGGTGGCGCGCACAATGAGCAGTTCTTC; CDR3aa: CASSLGGAHNEQFF
abundance: NA; v_gene: TRBV24-1; j_gene: TRBJ1-5; d_gene: NA; CDR3nt: TGTGCCACCAGTGATGCGGGGTTCAATCAGCCCCAGCATTTT; CDR3aa: CATSDAGFNQPQHF
abundance: NA; v_gene: TRBV5-5; j_gene: TRBJ2-7; d_gene: TRBD1; CDR3nt: TGTGCCAGCAGCTTGTCGCCACAGGGGGCCTACGAGCAGTACTTC; CDR3aa: CASSLSPQGAYEQYF
abundance: NA; v_gene: TRBV20-1; j_gene: TRBJ1-2; d_gene: TRBD1; CDR3nt: TGCAGTGCCAGTCAAACAGGGGTTGGAGTCGATGGCTACACCTTC; CDR3aa: CSASQTGVGVDGYTF
abundance: NA; v_gene: TRBV7-6; j_gene: TRBJ2-7; d_gene: TRBD2; CDR3nt: TGTGCCAGCAGCTTAGGTCCGCGGGAGGGCCAGAACGAGCAGTACTTC; CDR3aa: CASSLGPREGQNEQYF
abundance: NA; v_gene: TRBV30; j_gene: TRBJ2-2; d_gene: NA; CDR3nt: TGTGCCTGGAGTGTCTTAGGGGGCACCGGGGAGCTGTTTTTT; CDR3aa: CAWSVLGGTGELFF
abundance: NA; v_gene: TRBV7-9; j_gene: TRBJ2-2; d_gene: TRBD2; CDR3nt: TGTGCCAGCACGACACAAGCGGGAGCGGCCGGGGAGCTGTTTTTT; CDR3aa: CASTTQAGAAGELFF
abundance: NA; v_gene: TRBV5-1; j_gene: TRBJ2-2; d_gene: NA; CDR3nt: TGCGCCAGCAGCCGGAGGGAGAACACCGGGGAGCTGTTTTTT; CDR3aa: CASSRRENTGELFF
abundance: NA; v_gene: TRBV28; j_gene: TRBJ2-7; d_gene: NA; CDR3nt: TGTGCCAGCAGTTCTCAGGGGGGCTCCTACGAGCAGTACTTC; CDR3aa: CASSSQGGSYEQYF
abundance: NA; v_gene: TRBV2; j_gene: TRBJ1-5; d_gene: NA; CDR3nt: TGTGCCAGCAGTGGCTTCTATAGCAATCAGCCCCAGCATTTT; CDR3aa: CASSGFYSNQPQHF
abundance: NA; v_gene: TRBV5-1; j_gene: TRBJ2-2; d_gene: TRBD1; CDR3nt: TGCGCCAGCAGCTTGAACCCCCAAAGTGACAGGGCGAACACCGGGGAGCTGTTTTTT; CDR3aa: CASSLNPQSDRANTGELFF
abundance: NA; v_gene: TRBV7-3; j_gene: TRBJ2-3; d_gene: TRBD2; CDR3nt: TGTGCCAGCAGCTTGGGCGTTAGCGGGGGGACAGATACGCAGTATTTT; CDR3aa: CASSLGVSGGTDTQYF
abundance: NA; v_gene: TRBV18; j_gene: TRBJ2-7; d_gene: NA; CDR3nt: TGTGCCAGCTCCGTGGGGCCGGCGCCCTACGAGCAGTACTTC; CDR3aa: CASSVGPAPYEQYF
abundance: NA; v_gene: TRBV4-1; j_gene: TRBJ2-7; d_gene: TRBD2; CDR3nt: TGCGCCAGCAGCCAAGGGACTAGCGGGTACTACGAGCAGTACTTC; CDR3aa: CASSQGTSGYYEQYF
abundance: NA; v_gene: TRBV28; j_gene: TRBJ2-7; d_gene: TRBD1; CDR3nt: TGTGCCAGCAGTTCCCCAGGACAGGGACGGCCCTACGAGCAGTACTTC; CDR3aa: CASSSPGQGRPYEQYF
abundance: NA; v_gene: TRBV30; j_gene: TRBJ2-2; d_gene: TRBD2; CDR3nt: TGTGCCTTAGCGGGAGCGAACACCGGGGAGCTGTTTTTT; CDR3aa: CALAGANTGELFF
abundance: NA; v_gene: TRBV7-6; j_gene: TRBJ2-3; d_gene: TRBD1; CDR3nt: TGTGCCAGCAGCAGGACAGGGCCCAACACAGATACGCAGTATTTT; CDR3aa: CASSRTGPNTDTQYF
abundance: NA; v_gene: TRBV2; j_gene: TRBJ1-2; d_gene: TRBD1; CDR3nt: TGTGCCAGCAGTGAAAGACAGGGGGTTAACTATGGCTACACCTTC; CDR3aa: CASSERQGVNYGYTF
abundance: NA; v_gene: TRBV15; j_gene: TRBJ1-6; d_gene: NA; CDR3nt: TGTGCCACCAGCAGAGGCTTTCTAGGTCCGGATTCACCCCTCCACTTT; CDR3aa: CATSRGFLGPDSPLHF
abundance: NA; v_gene: TRBV24-1; j_gene: TRBJ2-1; d_gene: NA; CDR3nt: TGTGCCACCAGTGATGACAGCTACCACAATGAGCAGTTCTTC; CDR3aa: CATSDDSYHNEQFF
abundance: NA; v_gene: TRBV6-5; j_gene: TRBJ2-7; d_gene: NA; CDR3nt: TGTGCCAGCAGTTACTCATCGGTCGGCAGGACCTACGAGCAGTACTTC; CDR3aa: CASSYSSVGRTYEQYF
abundance: NA; v_gene: TRBV7-2; j_gene: TRBJ2-7; d_gene: TRBD2; CDR3nt: TGTGCCAGCAGCTTAAGGGGGACTAGCGGCAACGAGCAGTACTTC; CDR3aa: CASSLRGTSGNEQYF
abundance: NA; v_gene: TRBV6-5; j_gene: TRBJ2-7; d_gene: TRBD2; CDR3nt: TGTGCCAGCAAACTAGCGGGAGTGGACGAGCAGTACTTC; CDR3aa: CASKLAGVDEQYF
abundance: NA; v_gene: TRBV5-8; j_gene: TRBJ1-4; d_gene: NA; CDR3nt: TGTGCCAGCAGCTTGGTTGAGCCGTACTATCCTCGGGCAACTAATGAAAAACTGTTTTTT; CDR3aa: CASSLVEPYYPRATNEKLFF
abundance: NA; v_gene: TRBV5-4; j_gene: TRBJ2-2; d_gene: TRBD1; CDR3nt: TGTGCCAGCAGCTTAACAGGGGCGCAGGTCACCGGGGAGCTGTTTTTT; CDR3aa: CASSLTGAQVTGELFF
abundance: NA; v_gene: TRBV11-2; j_gene: TRBJ2-7; d_gene: NA; CDR3nt: TGTGCCAGCAGCTCGACTCGATACGAGCAGTACTTC; CDR3aa: CASSSTRYEQYF
abundance: NA; v_gene: TRBV7-9; j_gene: TRBJ2-5; d_gene: NA; CDR3nt: TGTGCCAGCAGCTTAGGGCAGACAGTTCAAGAGACCCAGTACTTC; CDR3aa: CASSLGQTVQETQYF
abundance: NA; v_gene: TRBV5-3; j_gene: TRBJ2-5; d_gene: TRBD2; CDR3nt: TGTGCCAGAACCGGGACTAGCCGACAAGAGACCCAGTACTTC; CDR3aa: CARTGTSRQETQYF
abundance: NA; v_gene: TRBV28; j_gene: TRBJ1-2; d_gene: NA; CDR3nt: TGTGCCAGCAGTCGCGGGTTTTACTATGGCTACACCTTC; CDR3aa: CASSRGFYYGYTF
abundance: NA; v_gene: TRBV28; j_gene: TRBJ2-5; d_gene: NA; CDR3nt: TGTGCCAGCAAGATCGGACAGAACCAAGAGACCCAGTACTTC; CDR3aa: CASKIGQNQETQYF
abundance: NA; v_gene: TRBV5-1; j_gene: TRBJ1-1; d_gene: TRBD1; CDR3nt: TGCGCCAGCAGCTTAGGGACAGACGGCACTGAAGCTTTCTTT; CDR3aa: CASSLGTDGTEAFF
abundance: NA; v_gene: TRBV2; j_gene: TRBJ1-3; d_gene: NA; CDR3nt: TGTGCCAGCAGTGAAAGCTCCCGTGGGGCAAACACCATATATTTT; CDR3aa: CASSESSRGANTIYF
abundance: once; v_gene: TRBV6-5; j_gene: TRBJ2-7; d_gene: TRBD1; CDR3nt: TGTGCCAGCAGCACCCGGGACAGGGTTGGCGAGCAGTACTTC; CDR3aa: CASSTRDRVGEQYF
abundance: NA; v_gene: TRBV7-7; j_gene: TRBJ2-5; d_gene: TRBD1; CDR3nt: TGTGCCAGCAGCTTAGTAACAGGGGGCACGGAGACCCAGTACTTC; CDR3aa: CASSLVTGGTETQYF
abundance: NA; v_gene: TRBV4-1; j_gene: TRBJ2-6; d_gene: TRBD2; CDR3nt: TGCGCCAGCAGCTATTTAGCGGGGGGGTCTGGGGCCAACGTCCTGACTTTC; CDR3aa: CASSYLAGGSGANVLTF
abundance: NA; v_gene: TRBV5-4; j_gene: TRBJ2-1; d_gene: NA; CDR3nt: TGTGCCAGCAGCTTGGTCTTGACAGATGATATCTACAATGAGCAGTTCTTC; CDR3aa: CASSLVLTDDIYNEQFF
abundance: NA; v_gene: TRBV6-5; j_gene: TRBJ1-5; d_gene: NA; CDR3nt: TGTGCCAGCAGATCCAGGGGAAGCAATCAGCCCCAGCATTTT; CDR3aa: CASRSRGSNQPQHF
abundance: NA; v_gene: TRBV28; j_gene: TRBJ1-1; d_gene: TRBD1; CDR3nt: TGTGCCAGCAGGACAGGGGGGACTGAAGCTTTCTTT; CDR3aa: CASRTGGTEAFF
abundance: once; v_gene: TRBV5-6; j_gene: TRBJ1-3; d_gene: TRBD1; CDR3nt: TGTGCCAGCTCCAAACAGGGGGCGTCTGGAAACACCATATATTTT; CDR3aa: CASSKQGASGNTIYF
abundance: NA; v_gene: TRBV27; j_gene: TRBJ2-1; d_gene: TRBD2; CDR3nt: TGTGCCAGCAGTTTTCGACTAGCGGGGGGGAATGAGCAGTTCTTC; CDR3aa: CASSFRLAGGNEQFF
abundance: NA; v_gene: TRBV5-4; j_gene: TRBJ2-5; d_gene: NA; CDR3nt: TGTGCCAGCAGCTATACTACAGGACAAGAGACCCAGTACTTC; CDR3aa: CASSYTTGQETQYF